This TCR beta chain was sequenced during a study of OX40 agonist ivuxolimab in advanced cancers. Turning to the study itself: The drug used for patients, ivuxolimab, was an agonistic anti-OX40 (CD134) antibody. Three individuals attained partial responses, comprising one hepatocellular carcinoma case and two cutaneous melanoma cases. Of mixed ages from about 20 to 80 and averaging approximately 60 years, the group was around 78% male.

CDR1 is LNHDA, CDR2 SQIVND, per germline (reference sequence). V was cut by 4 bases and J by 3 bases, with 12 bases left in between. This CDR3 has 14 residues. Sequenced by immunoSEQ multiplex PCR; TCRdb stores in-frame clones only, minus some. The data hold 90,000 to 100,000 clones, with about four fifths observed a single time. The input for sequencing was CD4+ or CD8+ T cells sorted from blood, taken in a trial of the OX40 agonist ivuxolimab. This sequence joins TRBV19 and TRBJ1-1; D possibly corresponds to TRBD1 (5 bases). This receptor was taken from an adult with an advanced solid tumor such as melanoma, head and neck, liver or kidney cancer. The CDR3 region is CASSTPGRYTEAFF. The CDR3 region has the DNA TGTGCCAGTAGTACCCCGGGACGGTACACTGAAGCTTTCTTT.